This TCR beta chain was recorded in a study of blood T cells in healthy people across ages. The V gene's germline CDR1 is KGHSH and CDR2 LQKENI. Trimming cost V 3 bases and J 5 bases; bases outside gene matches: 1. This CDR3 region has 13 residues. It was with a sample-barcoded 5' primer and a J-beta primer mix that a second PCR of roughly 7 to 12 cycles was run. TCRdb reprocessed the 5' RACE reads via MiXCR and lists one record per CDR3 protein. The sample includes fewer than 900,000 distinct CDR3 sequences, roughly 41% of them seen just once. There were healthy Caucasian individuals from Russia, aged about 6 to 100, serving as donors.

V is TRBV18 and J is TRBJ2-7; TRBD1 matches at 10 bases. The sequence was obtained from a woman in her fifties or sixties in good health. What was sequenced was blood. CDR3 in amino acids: CASSPGTGDEQYF. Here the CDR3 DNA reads TGTGCCAGCTCACCCGGGACAGGGGACGAGCAGTACTTC.